These 26 T cell receptor beta chains were all obtained from the same sample, sequenced in a study of response to subunit inactivated influenza vaccine. TCRdb re-called the RT-PCR reads with MiXCR, one entry per CDR3 protein. Of over 800,000 distinct CDR3 sequences in the sample, over 20% were seen once. The sample was PBMCs from blood, taken roughly 5 days after vaccination. These receptors all stem from a man between 50 and 59 years old who received an inactivated influenza vaccine.

With respect to this clonotype: A junction end diverges from the germline sequence, so it may reflect a read error. The V and J genes are TRBV4-2 and TRBJ2-2; possibly TRBD1 for D (6 bases). There are 16 residues in the CDR3. Germline CDR1 is LGHNA and CDR2 is YNFKEQ. The CDR3 loop reads CARSPGEILDTGELFF. CDR3 in DNA: TGTGCCAGGAGCCCAGGGGAGATACTCGACACCGGGGAGCTGTTTTTT.

This clonotype was observed at least ten times. The chain joins TRBV12-3 or TRBV12-4 to TRBJ1-2; D unresolved. This CDR3 is built from 16 residues. V lost 3 bases, J lost 0 bases, and 14 bases lay in between. In nucleotides, the CDR3 is TGTGCCAGCAGTTTCGGGAGGGAGTTAGCTAACTATGGCTACACCTTC. Amino acids: CASSFGRELANYGYTF.

The gene calls are TRBV7-9 and TRBJ1-1; D perhaps matches TRBD1 (6 bases). V gave up 0 bases and J gave up 3 bases, with 11 bases separating them. The CDR3 runs 15 residues. Looked up from germline, CDR1 is SEHNR and CDR2 is FQNEAQ (reference sequence). The CDR3 region has the DNA TGTGCCAGCAGCTTAGCGCTGTCAGGGGACACTGAAGCTTTCTTT. Translated, it gives CASSLALSGDTEAFF.

Of note for this clonotype: The junction differs from germline at one of its ends, possibly a read error. This rearrangement joins TRBV6-5 to TRBJ2-6; the D is unclear. This CDR3 comprises 13 residues. CDR1 MNHEY and CDR2 SVGAGI come from the germline V gene. CDR3 protein: CASRYSGANVLTF. The CDR3 region has the DNA TGTGCCAGCCGTTACTCTGGGGCCAACGTCCTGACTTTC.

As for this clonotype: The junction shows a germline mismatch at one end, possibly a read error. This chain joins TRBV12-3 or TRBV12-4 and TRBJ2-1, with D maybe TRBD2 (6 bases). The CDR3 is 14 amino acids. Written as DNA, the CDR3 is TGTGCCAGCAGACCGATAGCGGCGTACAAGGAGCAGTTCTTC. Its protein product is CASRPIAAYKEQFF.

This clonotype was counted only a few times. The rearrangement joins TRBV11-2 to TRBJ2-1; D remains unclear. The germline gives CDR1 SGHAT, CDR2 FQNNGV. The V end was cut by 5 bases, the J end by 10 bases, with 15 bases between. The CDR3 covers 13 residues. This CDR3 reads CASSRRSHREQFF. In DNA, the CDR3 is TGTGCCAGCAGCCGCCGGTCCCATAGGGAGCAGTTCTTC.

This sequence joins TRBV3-1 and TRBJ1-1; D not resolved. The CDR3 totals 12 residues. Germline V gene data show CDR1 as LGHDT and CDR2 as YNNKEL (reference sequence). Trimming took 1 base from V and 10 from J, leaving 10 bases between them. CDR3 DNA sequence: TGTGCCAGCAGCCAAGGAGCGGGCGCAGCTTTCTTT. Translating gives CASSQGAGAAFF. Drawing the rest from reference TRBV3-1 and TRBJ1-1, the complete variable domain is DTAVSQTPKYLVTQMGNDKSIKCEQNLGHDTMYWYKQDSKKFLKIMFSYNNKELIINETVPNRFSPKSPDKAHLNLHINSLELGDSAVYFCASSQGAGAAFFGQGTRLTVV.

This clonotype was seen many times. The chain recombines TRBV5-1 with TRBJ2-3; tentative D call: TRBD1 (6 bases). In germline, CDR1 is SGHRS, CDR2 YFSETQ. The length of the CDR3 is 15 residues. The V end was cut by 4 bases, the J end by 2 bases, with 14 bases between. CDR3 region: CASSPTGGHTDTQYF. The CDR3 coding sequence is TGCGCCAGCAGCCCAACTGGGGGCCACACAGATACGCAGTATTTT. The full variable domain, with the rest looked up from reference TRBV5-1 and TRBJ2-3, is KAGVTQTPRYLIKTRGQQVTLSCSPISGHRSVSWYQQTPGQGLQFLFEYFSETQRNKGNFPGRFSGRQFSNSRSEMNVSTLELGDSALYLCASSPTGGHTDTQYFGPGTRLTVL.

This clonotype was seen only a few times. This chain uses TRBV11-2 with TRBJ2-2, with no clear D. Trimming shortened V by 2 bases and J by 5 bases, and 9 bases separated the two germline ends. The CDR3 is made up of 14 amino acids. Looked up from germline, CDR1 is SGHAT and CDR2 is FQNNGV. The CDR3 DNA sequence: TGTGCCAGCAGCTTAAGGCCAGATACCGGGGAGCTGTTTTTT. It is translated as CASSLRPDTGELFF.

This clonotype was detected a few times. The V gene is TRBV10-3, the J gene TRBJ2-4; 7 nucleotides agree with TRBD2. Germline CDR1 and CDR2: ENHRY and SYGVKD. This CDR3 is built from 13 residues. The trim removed 3 bases at V and 10 bases at J, leaving 6 bases unmatched. CDR3 sequence: CAISDGLVGIQYF. In DNA, the CDR3 is TGTGCCATCAGTGACGGACTAGTTGGGATTCAGTACTTC.

The chain joins TRBV20-1 to TRBJ2-3, with 10 nucleotides matching TRBD2. The V gene end was trimmed by 4 bases and the J gene end by 0 bases; junction bases not matched to a gene: 13. There are 18 residues in the CDR3. Looked up from germline, CDR1 is DFQATT and CDR2 is SNEGSKA (reference sequence). The CDR3 DNA follows: TGCAGTGCTACCCTGGTGACTAGCGGGTGGGAAAGCACAGATACGCAGTATTTT. Its protein product is CSATLVTSGWESTDTQYF.

This clonotype came up a few times. The chain recombines TRBV6-1 with TRBJ1-1; 7 nucleotides line up with TRBD1. The CDR3 contains 14 residues. V trimming: 4 bases; J trimming: 0 bases; junction bases outside the gene matches: 2. Germline CDR1 is MNHNS and CDR2 is SASEGT. In DNA, the CDR3 is TGTGCCAGCAGTGTTGACAGGGTGAACACTGAAGCTTTCTTT. Translated, it gives CASSVDRVNTEAFF.

The chain uses TRBV24-1 and TRBJ2-3, with 11 bases that match TRBD2. This CDR3 is 19 amino acids long. J lost 3 bases, V lost 2 bases, and 12 bases had no gene match. Germline values: CDR1 KGHDR, CDR2 SFDVKD. In nucleotides, the CDR3 is TGTGCCACCAGTGATTGGGGTCTAGCGGGGGGCCTCGAGACAGATACGCAGTATTTT. It yields the protein CATSDWGLAGGLETDTQYF.

The rearrangement links TRBV14 to TRBJ2-1; 11 bases are shared with TRBD2. This CDR3 region has 14 residues. Per germline, CDR1 SGHDN and CDR2 FVKESK. V was pared by 2 bases and J by 9 bases, with 3 bases of the junction left unmatched. CDR3 DNA: TGTGCCAGCAGCCAAATAGCGGGAGGGCGTGAGCAGTTCTTC. Encoded protein: CASSQIAGGREQFF. The full variable domain, with the rest looked up from reference TRBV14 and TRBJ2-1, is EAGVTQFPSHSVIEKGQTVTLRCDPISGHDNLYWYRRVMGKEIKFLLHFVKESKQDESGMPNNRFLAERTGGTYSTLKVQPAELEDSGVYFCASSQIAGGREQFFGPGTRLTVL.

This chain uses TRBV20-1 with TRBJ1-1, with TRBD1 identical over 7 bases. The length of the CDR3 is 12 residues. Germline CDR1 is DFQATT and CDR2 is SNEGSKA (reference sequence). CDR3 nucleotides: TGCAGCGCTGGGACAGCGAACACTGAAGCTTTCTTT. Amino acid sequence: CSAGTANTEAFF.

V and J are TRBV10-2 and TRBJ2-6; possibly TRBD2 for D (5 bases). Trimming stripped 6 bases from V and 4 bases from J, with 10 bases between. CDR1 WSHSY and CDR2 SAAADI come from the germline V gene. The CDR3 spans 14 residues. CDR3 sequence reads: CASREDGGANVLTF. In DNA, the CDR3 is TGCGCCAGCAGGGAGGACGGGGGGGCCAACGTCCTGACTTTC.

This clonotype was picked up a small number of times. CDR3 residues: CASSYGTGGSWARAFF. The CDR3 region has the DNA TGTGCCAGCAGCTACGGGACAGGGGGCTCTTGGGCCAGAGCTTTCTTT. V gene TRBV7-9 combines with J gene TRBJ1-1; 12 bases agree with TRBD1. The germline V gene encodes CDR1 SEHNR and CDR2 FQNEAQ (reference sequence). CDR3 length: 16 residues. V shed 4 bases, J shed 10 bases, and the junction held 13 bases outside the gene matches.

The sample holds many counts of this clonotype. This chain links TRBV5-1 with TRBJ2-7; D possibly matches TRBD1 or TRBD2 (5 bases each). V was trimmed by 0 bases and J by 4 bases, leaving 8 bases between them. The CDR3 runs 13 residues. Germline-derived CDR1 and CDR2 are SGHRS and YFSETQ. The CDR3 DNA follows: TGCGCCAGCAGCTTGGAGGGGACGTACGAGCAGTACTTC. Its protein is CASSLEGTYEQYF.

This clonotype was observed a few times. The gene calls are TRBV9 and TRBJ1-2; 8 nucleotides align to TRBD1. The CDR3 runs 15 residues. The V gene's germline CDR1 is SGDLS and CDR2 YYNGEE. V lost 0 bases to trimming and J lost 3 bases; unmatched junction nucleotides: 4. The CDR3 reads CASSVGAGGDYGYTF. The CDR3 nucleotides are TGTGCCAGCAGCGTAGGAGCAGGGGGCGACTATGGCTACACCTTC.

This clonotype has just a few counts. This sequence joins TRBV28 and TRBJ2-7; 7 bases agree with TRBD1. J was trimmed by 0 bases and V by 10 bases; bases with no gene match: 6. This CDR3 spans 13 amino acids. CDR1 MDHEN and CDR2 SYDVKM come from the germline V gene. The DNA for the CDR3 is TGTGCCACCAGGACAGGTTTCTCCTACGAGCAGTACTTC. Residues: CATRTGFSYEQYF.

This chain links TRBV7-2 with TRBJ1-5, with D perhaps TRBD1 (5 bases). Trimming shortened V by 1 base and J by 5 bases, and 12 bases separated the two germline ends. Germline V gives CDR1 SGHTA, CDR2 FQGNSA. The CDR3 runs 15 residues. The DNA of the CDR3 is TGTGCCAGCAGCTTAGGGCAGGGCGGTTATCAGCCCCAGCATTTT. It yields the protein CASSLGQGGYQPQHF.

The chain recombines TRBV20-1 with TRBJ2-5, with TRBD2 matching over 10 bases. CDR1 is DFQATT and CDR2 is SNEGSKA in the germline V gene (reference sequence). CDR3 length: 15 amino acids. V lost 4 bases to trimming and J lost 2 bases; unmatched junction nucleotides: 7. CDR3 in amino acids: CSATGTSDLQETQYF. The CDR3 coding sequence is TGCAGTGCTACCGGGACTAGCGACCTTCAAGAGACCCAGTACTTC.

This clonotype was recorded a few times. The chain joins TRBV24-1 to TRBJ2-3, with TRBD2 matching over 10 bases. Trimming cost V 4 bases and J 4 bases; bases outside gene matches: 7. The CDR3 contains 16 residues. Germline lookup yields CDR1 KGHDR and CDR2 SFDVKD. As DNA, the CDR3 is TGTGCCACCAGTGAGCTAGCGGGGGAAAGGTCAGATACGCAGTATTTT. Amino acids: CATSELAGERSDTQYF.

The CDR3 coding sequence is TGTGCCAGCAGGGAAGCGCAAGGGGCCAACGTCCTGACTTTC. Translation: CASREAQGANVLTF. The V gene is TRBV25-1, the J gene TRBJ2-6, with unresolved D. The CDR3 loop spans 14 amino acids. CDR1 and CDR2 from the germline V gene are MGHDK and SYGVNS. Trimming stripped 6 bases from V and 4 bases from J, with 10 bases between.

This clonotype was seen more than once but under ten times. The chain links TRBV20-1 to TRBJ2-3; 12 bases line up with TRBD2. The CDR3 loop spans 13 amino acids. The ends lost 5 bases at V and 8 bases at J; junction bases unmatched: 5. Per germline, CDR1 DFQATT and CDR2 SNEGSKA (reference sequence). The CDR3 is CSASGLAGSTQYF. CDR3 nucleotides: TGCAGTGCTTCTGGACTAGCGGGAAGTACGCAGTATTTT.

The rearrangement links TRBV29-1 to TRBJ2-3, with TRBD1 as a possible D gene (5 bases). CDR1 SQVTM and CDR2 ANQGSEA come from the germline V gene. V was shortened by 7 bases and J by 2 bases, with 19 bases between the two germline ends. This CDR3 has 15 residues. DNA for the CDR3: TGCAGCGCTCCCGACCCCAAGGGGCCCACAGATACGCAGTATTTT. Its protein is CSAPDPKGPTDTQYF.